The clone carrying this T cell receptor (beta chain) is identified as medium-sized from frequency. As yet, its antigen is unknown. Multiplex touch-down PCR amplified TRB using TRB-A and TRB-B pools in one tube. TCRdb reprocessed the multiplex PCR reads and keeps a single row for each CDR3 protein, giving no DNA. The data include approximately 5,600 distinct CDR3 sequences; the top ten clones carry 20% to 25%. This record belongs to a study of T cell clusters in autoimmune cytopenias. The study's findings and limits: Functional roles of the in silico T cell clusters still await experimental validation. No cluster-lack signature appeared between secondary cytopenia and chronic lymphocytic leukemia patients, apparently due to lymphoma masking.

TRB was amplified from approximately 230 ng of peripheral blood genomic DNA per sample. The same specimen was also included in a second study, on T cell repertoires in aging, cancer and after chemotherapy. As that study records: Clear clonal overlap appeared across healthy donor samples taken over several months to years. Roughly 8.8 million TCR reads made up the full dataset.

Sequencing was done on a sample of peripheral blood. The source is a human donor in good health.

CDR3 amino acids: CASSLRREGRETQYF. The chain employs TRBV5-4 and TRBJ2-5; TCRdb proposes TRBD2, but this gene call is untestable without DNA. There are 15 residues in the CDR3. CDR1 is SGHNT and CDR2 is YYREEE in the germline V gene (reference sequence).